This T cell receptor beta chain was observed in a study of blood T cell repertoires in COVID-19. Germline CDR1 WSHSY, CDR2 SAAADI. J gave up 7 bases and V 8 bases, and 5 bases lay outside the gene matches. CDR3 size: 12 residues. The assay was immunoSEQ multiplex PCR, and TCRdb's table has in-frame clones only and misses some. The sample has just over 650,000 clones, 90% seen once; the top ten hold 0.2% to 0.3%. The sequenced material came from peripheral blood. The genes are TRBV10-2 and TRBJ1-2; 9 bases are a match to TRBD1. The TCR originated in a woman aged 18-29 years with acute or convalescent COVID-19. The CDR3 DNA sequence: TGCGCCAGCGTAGACAGGGGGGGTGGCTACACCTTC. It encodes CASVDRGGGYTF.